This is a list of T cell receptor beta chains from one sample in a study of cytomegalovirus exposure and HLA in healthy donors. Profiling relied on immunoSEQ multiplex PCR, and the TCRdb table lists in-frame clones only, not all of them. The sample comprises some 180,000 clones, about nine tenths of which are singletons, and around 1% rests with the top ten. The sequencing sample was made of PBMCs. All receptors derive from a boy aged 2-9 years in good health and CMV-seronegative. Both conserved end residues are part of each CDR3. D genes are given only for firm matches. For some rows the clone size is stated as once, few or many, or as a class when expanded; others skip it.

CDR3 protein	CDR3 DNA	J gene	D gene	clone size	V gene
CASSVGWGGLTGELFF	TGTGCCAGCAGCGTAGGGTGGGGGGGCCTCACCGGGGAGCTGTTTTTT	TRBJ2-2	-	-	TRBV9
CASSPYSYNEQFF	TGTGCCTCGAGTCCCTACTCCTACAATGAGCAGTTCTTC	TRBJ2-1	-	-	TRBV30
CASREVGGEQYF	TGCGCCAGCAGAGAGGTAGGCGGCGAGCAGTACTTC	TRBJ2-7	-	few	TRBV4-1
CASSPTVGQGIRQYF	TGTGCCAGCAGCCCTACCGTCGGACAAGGAATAAGGCAGTACTTC	TRBJ2-5	-	-	TRBV7-2
CASSVKPQGNTIYF	TGTGCCAGCAGTGTGAAACCACAGGGAAACACCATATATTTT	TRBJ1-3	-	-	TRBV6-1
CASRQILAGASYEQYF	TGCGCCAGTCGGCAAATACTAGCGGGCGCCTCCTACGAGCAGTACTTC	TRBJ2-7	TRBD2	-	TRBV5-1
CARTLLRTGGTEAFF	TGCGCCCGCACCCTCTTACGGACAGGAGGAACTGAAGCTTTCTTT	TRBJ1-1	TRBD1	-	TRBV10-1
CASSYAGGGPTDTQYF	TGTGCCAGCAGTTACGCTGGGGGAGGGCCCACAGATACGCAGTATTTT	TRBJ2-3	TRBD2	-	TRBV6-6
CASSVGPTTGSNQPQHF	TGTGCCAGCAGCGTAGGCCCCACGACAGGGAGCAATCAGCCCCAGCATTTT	TRBJ1-5	TRBD1	-	TRBV9
CASSPLQNSWPQHF	TGTGCCAGCTCACCTCTCCAGAATTCGTGGCCCCAGCATTTT	TRBJ1-5	-	-	TRBV18
CASSLAAVTSGGPYEQYF	TGCGCCAGCAGCTTGGCCGCTGTTACGAGCGGGGGGCCCTACGAGCAGTACTTC	TRBJ2-7	TRBD2	-	TRBV5-1
CASSRLETGRGEKLFF	TGTGCCAGCAGCAGGTTGGAAACAGGGAGAGGTGAAAAACTGTTTTTT	TRBJ1-4	-	-	TRBV14
CASTRVGVSEAFF	TGCGCCAGCACCAGAGTAGGGGTAAGTGAAGCTTTCTTT	TRBJ1-1	-	few	TRBV4-1
CASSSYYEQYF	TGTGCCAGCAGCAGCTACTACGAGCAGTACTTC	TRBJ2-7	-	-	TRBV5-4
CASRNRDRDNEKLFF	TGCGCCAGCAGAAACCGGGACAGGGATAATGAAAAACTGTTTTTT	TRBJ1-4	TRBD1	-	TRBV4-1
CASRPSGTYEQYF	TGTGCCAGCAGACCTAGCGGGACGTACGAGCAGTACTTC	TRBJ2-7	TRBD2	-	TRBV27
CASSLVKAGVGNIQYF	TGTGCCAGCAGTTTGGTTAAGGCAGGGGTCGGGAACATTCAGTACTTC	TRBJ2-4	-	-	TRBV27
CASSLAQRQGWVETQYF	TGCGCCAGCAGCTTGGCCCAAAGACAGGGCTGGGTGGAGACCCAGTACTTC	TRBJ2-5	TRBD1	-	TRBV5-1
CASSTRTTNTGELFF	TGCGCCAGCAGCACCAGGACTACGAACACCGGGGAGCTGTTTTTT	TRBJ2-2	-	-	TRBV5-1
CAWSVQGEETQYF	TGTGCCTGGAGTGTACAGGGGGAAGAGACCCAGTACTTC	TRBJ2-5	TRBD1	-	TRBV30
CASRTGRSSPLHF	TGTGCCAGCAGGACCGGGAGGTCCTCACCCCTCCACTTT	TRBJ1-6	-	-	TRBV6-5
CASSSRGGWSNQPQHF	TGTGCCAGCAGTTCCCGAGGGGGATGGAGCAATCAGCCCCAGCATTTT	TRBJ1-5	-	-	TRBV28
CAGQRTSGSTDTQYF	TGTGCCGGGCAGAGAACTAGCGGGAGTACAGATACGCAGTATTTT	TRBJ2-3	TRBD2	once	TRBV5-4
CASSYVTGGLSYNEQFF	TGTGCCAGCAGCTACGTGACAGGGGGTTTGTCCTACAATGAGCAGTTCTTC	TRBJ2-1	TRBD1	-	TRBV7-9
CATSPRGNQPQHF	TGTGCCACCTCTCCCAGGGGCAATCAGCCCCAGCATTTT	TRBJ1-5	-	-	TRBV27
CASRLGTDTQYF	TGTGCCAGCAGACTAGGTACAGATACGCAGTATTTT	TRBJ2-3	-	-	TRBV6-1
CASSSDRSGFKDQPQHF	TGTGCCAGCAGCTCGGACAGGTCCGGCTTTAAGGATCAGCCCCAGCATTTT	TRBJ1-5	TRBD1	once	TRBV7-9
CATEQGGNTIYF	TGTGCCACCGAACAGGGAGGAAACACCATATATTTT	TRBJ1-3	-	few	TRBV10-3
CASSSRRGSPLHF	TGTGCCAGCAGCTCCCGAAGAGGCTCACCCCTCCACTTT	TRBJ1-6	-	-	TRBV7-8
CASSLSETVEKLFF	TGTGCCAGCAGCTTATCGGAGACAGTTGAAAAACTGTTTTTT	TRBJ1-4	-	-	TRBV7-9
CASSAPSGRAYEQFF	TGTGCCAGCAGTGCCCCTAGCGGGAGGGCCTATGAGCAGTTCTTC	TRBJ2-1	TRBD2	-	TRBV6-1
CASPPPGTSTFPNEQFF	TGTGCCAGCCCCCCACCTGGGACTTCGACTTTCCCCAATGAGCAGTTCTTC	TRBJ2-1	-	-	TRBV7-9
CASSFRQGGRPQHF	TGTGCCAGCAGCTTCCGACAGGGGGGACGGCCCCAGCATTTT	TRBJ1-5	TRBD1	-	TRBV5-5
CASSDGSVAGGVFPEQYF	TGTGCCAGCAGTGACGGGTCGGTAGCGGGAGGTGTCTTCCCCGAGCAGTACTTC	TRBJ2-7	TRBD2	-	TRBV6-4
CASTKTGTGSYEQYF	TGTGCCAGCACCAAGACAGGGACGGGCTCCTACGAGCAGTACTTC	TRBJ2-7	TRBD1	-	TRBV6-1